In its sample, the clone carrying this T cell receptor (beta chain) was seen a few times. The antigen is not known. Here immunoSEQ multiplex PCR was the method, and the copy in TCRdb shows in-frame clones only, minus some. The table shows more than 6,000 clones, with approximately 50% occurring only once. The CDR3 is 16 amino acids. CDR1 SGHRS and CDR2 YFSETQ come from the germline V gene. With 4 bases removed from V and 0 bases from J, the gap between germline ends came to 16 bases. This entry is derived from a study of T cells in localized non-small cell lung cancer. Points from the study as a whole: Within adjacent lung there appeared a median 57 of the top 100 tumor clones.

The chain employs TRBV5-1 and TRBJ1-1, with D maybe TRBD1 (5 bases). Sequenced material: lymph node tissue, taken before any cancer treatment. This TCR came from a female donor aged 60 or older with stage I lung adenocarcinoma. The CDR3 protein is CASSQDAGTVNTEAFF. DNA of the CDR3: TGCGCCAGCAGCCAGGACGCCGGGACGGTGAACACTGAAGCTTTCTTT.